These 7 T cell receptor beta chains were all obtained from the same sample, sequenced in a study of tumor-infiltrating lymphocytes in oesophageal squamous cell carcinoma. MiXCR, run by TCRdb on the PCR reads, gives a single entry per CDR3 protein. The data hold 9,500 to 15,000 distinct CDR3 sequences, with 55% observed a single time. The sequencing sample was made of esophageal tumor tissue. These receptor sequences come from a female donor with esophageal squamous cell carcinoma.

The chain uses TRBV7-8 and TRBJ1-1, with 8 nucleotides matching TRBD1. Germline CDR1 and CDR2: SGHVS and FQNEAQ. The CDR3 runs to 15 residues. Unmatched junction bases numbered 11, after V lost 5 bases and J lost 6 bases. The DNA for the CDR3 is TGTGCCAGCAGCCCCCGCCTTGACAGGGGCGCTGAAGCTTTCTTT. It yields the protein CASSPRLDRGAEAFF.

The count of this clonotype is one. V gene TRBV10-2 combines with J gene TRBJ2-3, with 7 positions matching TRBD1. V lost 5 bases to trimming and J lost 5 bases; unmatched junction nucleotides: 10. CDR3 size: 15 residues. Germline loops: CDR1 WSHSY, CDR2 SAAADI. The DNA for the CDR3 is TGCGCCAGCAGTCTACCACAGGGGCGGAAAGATACGCAGTATTTT. It is translated as CASSLPQGRKDTQYF.

V gene TRBV7-9 combines with J gene TRBJ2-5, with D possibly matching TRBD2 (6 bases). Judging by the DNA end, TRBJ2-1 fits better; the J call may be wrong. This CDR3 spans 15 amino acids. Germline loops: CDR1 SEHNR, CDR2 FQNEAQ (reference sequence). The CDR3 DNA reads TGTGCCAGCAGCTTTCGACTAGTAGAGGACAATGAGCAGTTCTTC. It specifies CASSFRLVEDNEQFF.

This clonotype appeared once. The chain joins TRBV7-3 to TRBJ2-1; 16 bases fit TRBD2. V was pared by 6 bases and J by 8 bases, with 19 bases of the junction left unmatched. Germline CDR1 reads SGHTA; CDR2 reads FQGTGA. CDR3 length: 20 residues. CDR3 sequence reads: CASSRRGGLAGGKWTHEQFF. CDR3 DNA sequence: TGTGCCAGCAGTAGAAGGGGGGGACTAGCGGGGGGGAAATGGACGCATGAGCAGTTCTTC.

J is TRBJ1-1 and V is TRBV7-4; D is uncertain. Germline assignment: CDR1 SGHVT and CDR2 SQSDAQ. This CDR3 has 15 amino acids. With 5 bases removed from V and 0 bases from J, the gap between germline ends came to 13 bases. The CDR3 DNA follows: TGTGCCAGCAGCCATTTTATGGCACTGAACACTGAAGCTTTCTTT. This gives the protein CASSHFMALNTEAFF.

The rearrangement joins TRBV7-4 to TRBJ2-1; a weak D match, TRBD2 (6 bases). The CDR3 is 16 residues long. Trimming shortened V by 5 bases and J by 6 bases, and 20 bases separated the two germline ends. Germline CDR1 and CDR2: SGHVT and SQSDAQ. The CDR3 DNA is TGTGCCAGCAGCGTCACCCCTAGCGTGTTAGGCAATGAGCAGTTCTTC. This codes for CASSVTPSVLGNEQFF.

CDR3 sequence (DNA): TGTGCCAGCAGCTTAGGGGAGTGGTATGGCTACACCTTC. This sequence encodes CASSLGEWYGYTF. V gene TRBV7-6 combines with J gene TRBJ1-2; D is unclear. Trimming left V 1 base short and J 5 bases short, with 8 bases between. Germline V gene data show CDR1 as SGHVS and CDR2 as FNYEAQ. The CDR3 is 13 residues long.